This TCR beta chain was found in a study of T cell responses to AZD1222 COVID-19 vaccine. For the study at large: Samples with a second dose at about 4 or about 12 weeks were pooled together. Study outcomes and limitations: Reportedly, nearly half of unique spike TCRs recognized epitopes outside B.1.351/B.1.1.7 mutations. It was only a handful of AZD1222 recipients who were seropositive at baseline.

The length of the CDR3 is 14 residues. Germline CDR1 is SGHKS and CDR2 is YYEKEE (reference sequence). Trimming removed 0 bases from V and 9 bases from J, with 10 bases in between. Worth noting for this clone: Its matching antigen is unknown.

Profiled with immunoSEQ multiplex PCR; TCRdb holds only in-frame clones, not every one. The sample consists of about 120,000 clones, roughly 89% of them appearing once. The receptor comes from an adult in good health. The specimen comprised peripheral blood, sampled on day 0 of AZD1222 vaccination. This rearrangement joins TRBV5-5 to TRBJ1-6; possibly TRBD1 for D (5 bases). The CDR3 bases are TGTGCCAGCAGCTTGGAGGAGGGGAGTTCACCCCTCCACTTT. Encoded protein: CASSLEEGSSPLHF.